The 5 T cell receptor beta chains in this list originate from one sample, sequenced in a study of cytomegalovirus exposure and HLA in healthy donors. In the PCR, 60 Vbeta and 13 Jbeta primers were used. Measured with immunoSEQ multiplex PCR; TCRdb has only the in-frame clones, and not every one. In the table there are about 50,000 clones, 72% of which are singletons. The specimen was PBMCs. These receptors originate from a woman aged 50 to 60 in good health and CMV-seronegative.

The chain combines TRBV9 with TRBJ1-2, with 8 positions matching TRBD1. The CDR3 length is 13 residues. Germline values: CDR1 SGDLS, CDR2 YYNGEE. J gave up 3 bases and V 4 bases, and 2 bases lay outside the gene matches. The CDR3 DNA is TGTGCCAGCAGCATGACAGGGGACTATGGCTACACCTTC. Encoded protein: CASSMTGDYGYTF.

The chain has TRBV5-1 and TRBJ1-1; D gene unclear. This CDR3 is built from 15 residues. Germline CDR1 and CDR2: SGHRS and YFSETQ. V was cut by 0 bases and J by 0 bases, with 9 bases left in between. The CDR3 sequence is CASSLGHVMNTEAFF. The CDR3 DNA reads TGCGCCAGCAGCTTGGGACACGTGATGAACACTGAAGCTTTCTTT.

The V and J genes are TRBV7-2 and TRBJ2-3; 7 bases match TRBD1. Germline V gene sequence: CDR1 SGHTA, CDR2 FQGNSA. This CDR3 contains 16 residues. V trimming: 11 bases; J trimming: 0 bases; junction bases outside the gene matches: 14. In DNA, the CDR3 is TGTGCCGGATCCGGGTTACGAGGGGGCAGCACAGATACGCAGTATTTT. This codes for CAGSGLRGGSTDTQYF.

This clone occurred a few times. The J gene is TRBJ2-5, the V gene TRBV28; unclear D gene. The assigned J gene may be wrong: the sequence end matches TRBJ2-7 better. The CDR3 has 13 amino acids. Germline V lookup: CDR1 MDHEN, CDR2 SYDVKM. CDR3 nucleotide sequence: TGTGCCAGCACCCGAGAGTTAAACTACGAGCAGTACTTC. Translated: CASTRELNYEQYF.

The V call is TRBV7-9, the J call TRBJ2-7; 7 bases line up with TRBD1. The V segment lost 5 bases and the J segment 4 bases; nucleotides outside the gene matches: 2. The germline V gene encodes CDR1 SEHNR and CDR2 FQNEAQ (reference sequence). This CDR3 contains 12 residues. The CDR3 DNA sequence: TGTGCCAGCAGCAGGACAGGTTACGAGCAGTACTTC. It yields the protein CASSRTGYEQYF.